This section outlines one T cell receptor (beta chain) sequence together with its context. The antigen remains undetermined. Assay: immunoSEQ multiplex PCR; the TCRdb copy retains only in-frame clones and omits some. The table has about 390,000 clones, roughly nine tenths seen once; the top ten hold 3% to 3.5%. The CDR3 totals 14 residues. CDR1 is MDHEN, CDR2 SYDVKM, per germline. The J segment lost 3 bases and the V segment lost 5 bases, leaving 6 bases of the junction unmatched. This entry is derived from a study of Ad26.COV2.S vaccination and SARS-CoV-2 variants. Study-level information: Ad26.COV2.S shots went into the muscle once or twice, 56 days apart. Study conclusions and caveats: Overall T cell responses may have been underestimated by the analyses of TCR breadth and depth.

Sample treatment: approximately 18 received Ad26.COV2.S at low or high dose, single or two shots; several received placebo; per-sample allocation not given. After the first vaccine or placebo injection, samples were drawn on day 63. Donor was an adult aged 18-55 years in Boston. The sequence was collected from a person aged 18 to 65 who received the Ad26.COV2.S COVID-19 vaccine or a placebo. This material consisted of peripheral blood, taken in a trial of Ad26.COV2.S vaccine versus placebo. This chain links TRBV28 with TRBJ2-7; 8 nucleotides align to TRBD2. DNA for the CDR3: TGTGCCAGCAGTAATGTAGCGGGGAGCTACGAGCAGTACTTC. Its translation is CASSNVAGSYEQYF.